These 2 T cell receptor beta chains share one sample of origin, sequenced in a study of PD-1 blockade in mismatch repair-deficient tumors. Clones were read by immunoSEQ multiplex PCR, and TCRdb kept only the in-frame ones, dropping some. The sample lists tens of thousands of clones, 65% to 85% occurring once. The sequencing used peripheral blood, collected 20 weeks after starting pembrolizumab. These TCRs come from an adult with mismatch repair-deficient cancer.

The gene calls are TRBV16 and TRBJ1-1, with 7 nucleotides matching TRBD1. V shed 1 base and J 10 bases; nucleotides not matched to a gene: 6. In germline, CDR1 is KGHSY, CDR2 FQNENV. The CDR3 is made up of 13 amino acids. DNA for the CDR3: TGTGCCAGCAGCCAATACCAGGGGGTTTCAGCTTTCTTT. Amino acid sequence: CASSQYQGVSAFF.

This chain links TRBV15 with TRBJ2-3, with 10 positions matching TRBD2. The CDR3 length is 12 residues. CDR1 and CDR2 (germline): LNHNV, YYDKDF (reference sequence). Trimming removed 4 bases from V and 14 bases from J; junction bases left unmatched: 6. CDR3 region: CATSKQLAGRYF. CDR3 bases: TGTGCCACCAGCAAACAACTAGCGGGAAGGTATTTT. The full variable domain, in which reference TRBV15 and TRBJ2-3 provide the parts outside the CDR3, is DAMVIQNPRYQVTQFGKPVTLSCSQTLNHNVMYWYQQKSSQAPKLLFHYYDKDFNNEADTPDNFQSRRPNTSFCFLDIRSPGLGDTAMYLCATSKQLAGRYFGPGTRLTVL.